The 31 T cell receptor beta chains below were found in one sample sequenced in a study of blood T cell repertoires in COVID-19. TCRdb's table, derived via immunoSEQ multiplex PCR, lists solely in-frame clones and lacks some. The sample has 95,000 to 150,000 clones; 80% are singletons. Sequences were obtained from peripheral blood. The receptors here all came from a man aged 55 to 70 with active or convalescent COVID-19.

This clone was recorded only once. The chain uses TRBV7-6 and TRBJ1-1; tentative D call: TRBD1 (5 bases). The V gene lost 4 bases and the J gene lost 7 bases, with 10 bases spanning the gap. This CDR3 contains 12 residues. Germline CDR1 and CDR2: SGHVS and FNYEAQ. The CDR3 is CASSSTASEAFF. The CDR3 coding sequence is TGTGCCAGCAGCTCGACAGCCAGTGAAGCTTTCTTT.

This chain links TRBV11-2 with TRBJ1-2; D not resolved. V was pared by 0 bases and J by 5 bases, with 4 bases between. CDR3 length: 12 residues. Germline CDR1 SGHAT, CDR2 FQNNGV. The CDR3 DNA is TGTGCCAGCAGCTTAGAACTGTATGGCTACACCTTC. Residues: CASSLELYGYTF.

CDR3 sequence reads: CASQKGGNTGELFF. The CDR3 DNA is TGTGCCAGCCAAAAGGGAGGAAACACCGGGGAGCTGTTTTTT. J is TRBJ2-2 and V is TRBV7-2; D might be TRBD2 (6 bases). Trimming took off 8 bases at V and 2 bases at J, with 12 bases between the two ends. Germline V gives CDR1 SGHTA, CDR2 FQGNSA. CDR3 length: 14 residues. The full variable domain, with the rest looked up from reference TRBV7-2 and TRBJ2-2, is GAGVSQSPSNKVTEKGKDVELRCDPISGHTALYWYRQSLGQGLEFLIYFQGNSAPDKSGLPSDRFSAERTGGSVSTLTIQRTQQEDSAVYLCASQKGGNTGELFFGEGSRLTVL.

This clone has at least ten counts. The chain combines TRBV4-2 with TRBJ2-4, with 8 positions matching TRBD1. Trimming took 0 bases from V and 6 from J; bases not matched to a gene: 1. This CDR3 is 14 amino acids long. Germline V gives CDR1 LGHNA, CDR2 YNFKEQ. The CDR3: CASSQDGQGNIQYF. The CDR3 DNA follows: TGTGCCAGCAGCCAAGATGGACAGGGAAACATTCAGTACTTC.

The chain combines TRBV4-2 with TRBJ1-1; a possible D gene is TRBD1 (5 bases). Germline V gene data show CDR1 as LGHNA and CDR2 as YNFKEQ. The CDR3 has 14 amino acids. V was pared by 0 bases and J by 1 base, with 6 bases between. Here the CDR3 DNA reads TGTGCCAGCAGCCAAGAAAGGGGGAACACTGAAGCTTTCTTT. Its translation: CASSQERGNTEAFF.

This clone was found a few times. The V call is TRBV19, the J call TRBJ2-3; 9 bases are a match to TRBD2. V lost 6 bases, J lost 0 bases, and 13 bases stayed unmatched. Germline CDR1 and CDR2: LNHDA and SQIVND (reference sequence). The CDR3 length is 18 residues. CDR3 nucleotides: TGTGCCAGTAGCGCCGGGACTAGCAGAAGTTCTAGCACAGATACGCAGTATTTT. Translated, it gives CASSAGTSRSSSTDTQYF.

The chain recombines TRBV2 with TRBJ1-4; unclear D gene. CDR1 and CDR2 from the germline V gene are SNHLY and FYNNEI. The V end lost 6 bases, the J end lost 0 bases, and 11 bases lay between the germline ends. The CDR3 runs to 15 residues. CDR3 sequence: CASRAEGATNEKLFF. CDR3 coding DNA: TGTGCCAGCAGGGCTGAGGGAGCAACTAATGAAAAACTGTTTTTT.

The CDR3 DNA is TGTGCCAGCAGTTTGGCCACAGGGGGCCGGGCTTTCTTT. Protein product: CASSLATGGRAFF. This sequence joins TRBV6-2 or TRBV6-3 and TRBJ1-1, with TRBD1 matching over 9 bases. Germline V gene sequence: CDR1 MNHEY, CDR2 SVGEGT. V was clipped by 4 bases and J by 11 bases; unmatched bases: 8. This CDR3 has 13 residues.

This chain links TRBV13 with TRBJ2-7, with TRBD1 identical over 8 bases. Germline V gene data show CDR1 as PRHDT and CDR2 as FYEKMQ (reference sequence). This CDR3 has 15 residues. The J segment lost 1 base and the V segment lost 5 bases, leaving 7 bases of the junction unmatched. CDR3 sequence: CASSAAGTGSYEQYF. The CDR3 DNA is TGTGCCAGCAGCGCGGCCGGGACAGGATCCTACGAGCAGTACTTC. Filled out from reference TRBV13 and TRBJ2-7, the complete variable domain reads AAGVIQSPRHLIKEKRETATLKCYPIPRHDTVYWYQQGPGQDPQFLISFYEKMQSDKGSIPDRFSAQQFSDYHSELNMSSLELGDSALYFCASSAAGTGSYEQYFGPGTRLTVT.

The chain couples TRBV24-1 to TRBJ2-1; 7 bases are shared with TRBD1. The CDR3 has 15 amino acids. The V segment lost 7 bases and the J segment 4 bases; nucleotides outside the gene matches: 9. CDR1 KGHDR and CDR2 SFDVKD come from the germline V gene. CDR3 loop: CATSRTGTEYNEQFF. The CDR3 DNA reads TGTGCCACCAGCAGAACCGGGACAGAGTACAATGAGCAGTTCTTC.

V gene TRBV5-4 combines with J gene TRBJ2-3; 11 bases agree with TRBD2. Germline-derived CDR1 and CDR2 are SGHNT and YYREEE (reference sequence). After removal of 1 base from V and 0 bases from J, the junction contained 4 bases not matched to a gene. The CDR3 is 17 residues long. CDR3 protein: CASSLMGLAASTDTQYF. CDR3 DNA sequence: TGTGCCAGCAGCTTGATGGGACTAGCGGCGAGCACAGATACGCAGTATTTT.

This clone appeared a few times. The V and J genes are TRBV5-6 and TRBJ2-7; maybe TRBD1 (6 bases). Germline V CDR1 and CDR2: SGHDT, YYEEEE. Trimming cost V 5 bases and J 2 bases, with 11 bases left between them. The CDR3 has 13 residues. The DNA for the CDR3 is TGTGCCAGCAGTGCGGACAGTACCTACGAGCAGTACTTC. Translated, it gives CASSADSTYEQYF.

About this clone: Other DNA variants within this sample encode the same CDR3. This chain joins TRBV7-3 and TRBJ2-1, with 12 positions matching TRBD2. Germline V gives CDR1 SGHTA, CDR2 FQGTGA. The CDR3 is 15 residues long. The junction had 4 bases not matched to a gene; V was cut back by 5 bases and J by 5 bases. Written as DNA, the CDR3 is TGTGCCAGCAGCCTAGGACTAGCGGGAAACAATGAGCAGTTCTTC. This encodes CASSLGLAGNNEQFF.

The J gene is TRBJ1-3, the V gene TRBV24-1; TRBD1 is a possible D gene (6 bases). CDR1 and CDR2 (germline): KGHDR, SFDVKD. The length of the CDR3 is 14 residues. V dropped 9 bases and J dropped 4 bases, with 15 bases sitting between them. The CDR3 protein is CATPMAGGGNTIYF. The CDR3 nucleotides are TGTGCCACCCCGATGGCGGGGGGCGGAAACACCATATATTTT.

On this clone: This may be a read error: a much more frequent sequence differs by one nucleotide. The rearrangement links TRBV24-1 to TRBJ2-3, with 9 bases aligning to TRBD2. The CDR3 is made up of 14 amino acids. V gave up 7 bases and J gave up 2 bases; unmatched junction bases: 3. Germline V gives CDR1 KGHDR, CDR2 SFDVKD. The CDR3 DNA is TGTGCCACCAGGGCTAGCGGGAACACAGATACGCAGTATTTT. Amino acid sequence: CATRASGNTDTQYF.

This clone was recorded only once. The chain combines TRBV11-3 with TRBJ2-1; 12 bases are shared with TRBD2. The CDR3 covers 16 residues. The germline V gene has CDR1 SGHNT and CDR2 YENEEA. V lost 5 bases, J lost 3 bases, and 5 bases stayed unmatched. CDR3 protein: CASSPRTSGNYNEQFF. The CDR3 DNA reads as TGTGCCAGCAGCCCTCGGACTAGCGGGAACTACAATGAGCAGTTCTTC.

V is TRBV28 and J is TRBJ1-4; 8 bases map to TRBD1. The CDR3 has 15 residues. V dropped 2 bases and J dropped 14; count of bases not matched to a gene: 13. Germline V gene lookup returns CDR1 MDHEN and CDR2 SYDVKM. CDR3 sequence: CASSLPDRALRQLFF. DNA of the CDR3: TGTGCCAGCAGTTTACCGGACAGGGCCCTCCGGCAGCTGTTTTTT.

The CDR3: CASSPLPRQGDGANQPQHF. CDR3 in DNA: TGTGCCAGCAGCCCCCTGCCTCGACAGGGCGACGGGGCAAATCAGCCCCAGCATTTT. The chain uses TRBV3-1 (or the pseudogene TRBV3-2) and TRBJ1-5; 7 bases align to TRBD1. CDR3 length: 19 amino acids. Losses at the gene ends were 4 bases for V and 4 bases for J; bases not matched to a gene: 19. Germline V lookup: CDR1 LGHDT, CDR2 YNNKEL (reference sequence).

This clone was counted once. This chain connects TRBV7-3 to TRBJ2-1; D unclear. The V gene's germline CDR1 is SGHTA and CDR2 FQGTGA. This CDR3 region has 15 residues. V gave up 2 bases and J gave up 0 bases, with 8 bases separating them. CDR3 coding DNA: TGTGCCAGCAGCTTAGCGGTGAGCTCCTACAATGAGCAGTTCTTC. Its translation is CASSLAVSSYNEQFF.

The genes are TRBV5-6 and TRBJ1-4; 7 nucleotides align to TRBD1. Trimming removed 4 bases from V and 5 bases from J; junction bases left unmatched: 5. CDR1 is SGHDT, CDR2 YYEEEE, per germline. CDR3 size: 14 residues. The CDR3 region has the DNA TGTGCCAGCAGCAGGGACAGACCGAATGAAAAACTGTTTTTT. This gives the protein CASSRDRPNEKLFF.

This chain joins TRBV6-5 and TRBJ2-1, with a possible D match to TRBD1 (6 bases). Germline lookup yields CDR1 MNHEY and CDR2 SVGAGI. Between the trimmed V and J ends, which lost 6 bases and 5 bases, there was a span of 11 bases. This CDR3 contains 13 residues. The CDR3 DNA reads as TGTGCCAGCAGGAGGACAGAGAACAATGAGCAGTTCTTC. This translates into CASRRTENNEQFF.

The CDR3 bases are TGCGCCAGCAGCTTGGGTGTCAGATACCATGAGCAGTTCTTC. Translated: CASSLGVRYHEQFF. This chain connects TRBV5-1 to TRBJ2-1; no definite D call. This CDR3 is 14 amino acids long. Trimming cost V 0 bases and J 8 bases, with 12 bases left between them. Looked up from germline, CDR1 is SGHRS and CDR2 is YFSETQ.

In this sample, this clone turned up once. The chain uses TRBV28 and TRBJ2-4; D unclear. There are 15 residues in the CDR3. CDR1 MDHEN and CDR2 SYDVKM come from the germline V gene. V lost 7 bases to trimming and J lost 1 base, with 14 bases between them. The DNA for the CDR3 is TGTGCCAGCACCTCCCCCCCGCGTGCCAAAAACATTCAGTACTTC. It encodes CASTSPPRAKNIQYF.

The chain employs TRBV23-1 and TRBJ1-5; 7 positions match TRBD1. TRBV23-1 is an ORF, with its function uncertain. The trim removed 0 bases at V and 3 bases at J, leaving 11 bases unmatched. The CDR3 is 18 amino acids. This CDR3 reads CASSQSRVQGVSNQPQHF. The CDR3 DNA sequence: TGCGCCAGCAGTCAATCGCGGGTCCAGGGGGTTTCCAATCAGCCCCAGCATTTT.

CDR3 protein: CASRYLAGEYYEQYF. The CDR3 DNA sequence: TGTGCCAGCAGATACCTAGCGGGAGAGTACTACGAGCAGTACTTC. The chain has TRBV6-2 or TRBV6-3 and TRBJ2-7, with 10 bases that match TRBD2. The CDR3 covers 15 residues. With V trimmed by 6 bases and J by 3 bases, 8 bases remained unmatched. Per the germline V gene, CDR1 is MNHEY and CDR2 is SVGEGT.

Here the CDR3 reads CASSVGRYYNSPLHF. CDR3 sequence (DNA): TGTGCCAGCAGCGTAGGCAGGTACTATAATTCACCCCTCCACTTT. The chain employs TRBV9 and TRBJ1-6; D unresolved. This CDR3 has 15 residues. The ends were cut back, 0 bases at V and 3 bases at J, with 7 bases in the middle. Germline CDR1 and CDR2: SGDLS and YYNGEE.

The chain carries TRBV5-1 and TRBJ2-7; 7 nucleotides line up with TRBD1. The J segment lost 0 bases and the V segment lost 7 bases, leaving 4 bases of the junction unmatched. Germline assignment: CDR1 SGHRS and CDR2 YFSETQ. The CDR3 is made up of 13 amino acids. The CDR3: CASAWDSSYEQYF. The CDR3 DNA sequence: TGCGCCAGCGCATGGGACAGCTCCTACGAGCAGTACTTC.

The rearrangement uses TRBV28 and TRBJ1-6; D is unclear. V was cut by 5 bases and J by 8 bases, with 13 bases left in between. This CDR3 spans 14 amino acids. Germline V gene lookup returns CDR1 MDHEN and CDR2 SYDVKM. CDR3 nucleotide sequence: TGTGCCAGCAGTCTAACGACCAGGCATTCACCCCTCCACTTT. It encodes CASSLTTRHSPLHF.

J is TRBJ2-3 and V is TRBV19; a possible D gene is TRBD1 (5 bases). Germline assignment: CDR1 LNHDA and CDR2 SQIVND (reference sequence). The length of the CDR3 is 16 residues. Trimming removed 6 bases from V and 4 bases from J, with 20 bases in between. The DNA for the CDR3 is TGTGCCAGTAGCTCTCGCAGGACATCATCGCCAGATACGCAGTATTTT. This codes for CASSSRRTSSPDTQYF.

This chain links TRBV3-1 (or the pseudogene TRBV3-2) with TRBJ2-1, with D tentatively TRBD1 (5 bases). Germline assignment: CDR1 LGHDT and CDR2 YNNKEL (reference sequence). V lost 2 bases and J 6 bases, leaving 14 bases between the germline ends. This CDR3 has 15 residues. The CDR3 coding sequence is TGTGCCAGCAGCCAATCCAGTCAGGGCATCAATGAGCAGTTCTTC. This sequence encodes CASSQSSQGINEQFF.

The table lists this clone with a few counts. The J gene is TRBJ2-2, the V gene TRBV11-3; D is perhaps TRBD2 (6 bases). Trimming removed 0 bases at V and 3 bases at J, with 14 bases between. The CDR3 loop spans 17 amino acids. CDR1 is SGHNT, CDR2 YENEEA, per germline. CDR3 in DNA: TGTGCCAGCAGCTTAGAGGTTTTCGGGAGTGACACCGGGGAGCTGTTTTTT. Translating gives CASSLEVFGSDTGELFF.